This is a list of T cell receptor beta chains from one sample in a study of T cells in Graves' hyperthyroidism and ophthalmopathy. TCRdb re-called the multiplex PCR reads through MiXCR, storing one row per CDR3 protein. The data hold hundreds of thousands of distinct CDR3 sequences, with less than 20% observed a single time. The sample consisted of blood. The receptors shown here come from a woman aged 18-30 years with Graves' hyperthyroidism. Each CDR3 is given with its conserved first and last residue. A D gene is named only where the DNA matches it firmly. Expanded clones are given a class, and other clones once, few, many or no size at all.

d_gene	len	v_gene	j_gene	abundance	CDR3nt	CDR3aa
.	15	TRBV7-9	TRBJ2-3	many	TGTGCCAGCAGCGGTACTAGCTTGGGGACAGATACGCAGTATTTT	CASSGTSLGTDTQYF
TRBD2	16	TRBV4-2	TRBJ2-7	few	TGTGCCAGCAGCCAAGAGAGGGCTAGCGGGAGGACCGAGCAGTACTTC	CASSQERASGRTEQYF
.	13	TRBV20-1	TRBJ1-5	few	TGCAGTGCTTGGGACGGGAGCAATCAGCCCCAGCATTTT	CSAWDGSNQPQHF
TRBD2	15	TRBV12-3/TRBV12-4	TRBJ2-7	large	TGTGCCAGCAGTCCACTAGCGGGGGGGCTGTACGAGCAGTACTTC	CASSPLAGGLYEQYF
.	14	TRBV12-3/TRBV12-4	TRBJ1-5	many	TGTGCCAGCAGGCACAGGGATAGCAATCAGCCCCAGCATTTT	CASRHRDSNQPQHF
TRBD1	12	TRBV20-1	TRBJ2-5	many	TGCAGTGCCCCGACAGGGAAGGAGACCCAGTACTTC	CSAPTGKETQYF
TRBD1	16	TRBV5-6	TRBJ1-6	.	TGTGCCAGCAGCTTGGCGTGGACAGGGAGGACTTCACCCCTCCACTTT	CASSLAWTGRTSPLHF
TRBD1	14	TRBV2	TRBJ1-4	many	TGTGCCAGCAGGAGGACAGGAGAGAATGAAAAACTGTTTTTT	CASRRTGENEKLFF
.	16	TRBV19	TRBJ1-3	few	TGTGCCAGTAGTTCGGGTCTCCTAAGCTCTGGAAACACCATATATTTT	CASSSGLLSSGNTIYF
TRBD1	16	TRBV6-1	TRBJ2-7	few	TGTGCCAGCAGACGGACAGCCGGGACAGGGCCCTACGAGCAGTACTTC	CASRRTAGTGPYEQYF
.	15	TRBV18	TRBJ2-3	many	TGTGCCAGCTCACCATCTGTAGTAAACACAGATACGCAGTATTTT	CASSPSVVNTDTQYF
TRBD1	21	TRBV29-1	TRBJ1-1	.	TGCAGCGTTGAAGGGGACAGGGTAAGATCCCGATGGCTAGCTGGGAACACTGAAGCTTTCTTT	CSVEGDRVRSRWLAGNTEAFF
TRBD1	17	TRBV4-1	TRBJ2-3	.	TGCGCCAGCAGCCAATGGACCGGTGGGACAGGTGAGGATACGCAGTATTTT	CASSQWTGGTGEDTQYF
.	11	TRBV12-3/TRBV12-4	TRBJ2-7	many	TGTGCCAGCAGGGGGTCCTACGAGCAGTACTTC	CASRGSYEQYF
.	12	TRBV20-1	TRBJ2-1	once	TGCAGTGCTACCAGCCGCGGGAATGAGCGGTTCTTC	CSATSRGNERFF
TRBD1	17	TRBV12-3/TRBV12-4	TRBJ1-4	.	TGTGCCAGCAGTGGGGGACAGGGGGAATGGACTAATGAAAAACTGTTTTTT	CASSGGQGEWTNEKLFF
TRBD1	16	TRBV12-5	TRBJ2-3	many	TGTGCTAGTGTTCTAAAACAGGGGTTCTTCACAGATACGCAGTATTTT	CASVLKQGFFTDTQYF
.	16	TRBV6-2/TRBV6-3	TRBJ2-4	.	TGTGCCAGCACTAGAGACAGGGAGGAGGCCAAAAACACTCAGTACTTC	CASTRDREEAKNTQYF
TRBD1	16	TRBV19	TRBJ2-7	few	TGTGCCAGTAGCCCCAGCCCGGGACAGCTCTCCTACGAGCAGTACTTC	CASSPSPGQLSYEQYF
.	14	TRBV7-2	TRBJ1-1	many	TGTGCCAGCAGCGTTCAGGGAAGTGGGACTGAAGCTTTCTTT	CASSVQGSGTEAFF
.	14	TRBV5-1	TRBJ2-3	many	TGCGCCAGCAGGTCGGGGGCGCGGACAGATACGCAGTATTTT	CASRSGARTDTQYF
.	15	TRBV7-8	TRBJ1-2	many	TGTGCCAGCAGCTCGATGGGGACCGCGGGGGAGGGCTACACCTTC	CASSSMGTAGEGYTF
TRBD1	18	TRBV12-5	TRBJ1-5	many	TGTGCTAGTGGTTTGGTCCTGACCGGGACAGTCCTCAATCAGCCCCAGCATTTT	CASGLVLTGTVLNQPQHF
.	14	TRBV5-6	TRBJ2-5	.	TGTGCCAGCAGGCCATGGTTCCTCCAAGAGACCCAGTACTTC	CASRPWFLQETQYF
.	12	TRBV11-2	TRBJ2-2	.	TGTGCCAGCAGCTTACCCCTCGGGGAGCTGTTTTTT	CASSLPLGELFF
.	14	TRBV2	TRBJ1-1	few	TGTGCCAGCAGTGAAGAACTGGACAGCCTTGAAGCTTTCTTT	CASSEELDSLEAFF
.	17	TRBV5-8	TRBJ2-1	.	TGTGCCAGCAGCTCGGGACCGCGGGGGCCGCAATTCAATGAGCAGTTCTTC	CASSSGPRGPQFNEQFF
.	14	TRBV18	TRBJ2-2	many	TGTGCCAGCTCACCAGGATCCGGCACCGGGGAGCTGTTTTTT	CASSPGSGTGELFF
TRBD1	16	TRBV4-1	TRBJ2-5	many	TGCGCCAGCAGCCAAGGGCACCGGACAGGACAAGAGACCCAGTACTTC	CASSQGHRTGQETQYF
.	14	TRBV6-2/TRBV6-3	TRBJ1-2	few	TGTGCCAGCAGTTACGGACAGCAAAGTTATGGCTACACCTTC	CASSYGQQSYGYTF
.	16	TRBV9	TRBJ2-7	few	TGTGCCAGCAGCGTAGGACCGGGGACTTTTGACTACGAGCAGTACTTC	CASSVGPGTFDYEQYF
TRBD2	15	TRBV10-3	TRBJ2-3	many	TGTGCCATCAGTTCTTCTAGCGGAAAGGTGAATACGCAGTATTTT	CAISSSSGKVNTQYF
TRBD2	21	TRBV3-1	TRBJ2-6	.	TGTGCCAGCAGCCATCCCGGAGGACTAGCGGGGGGGCTATCTGGGGCCAACGTCCTGACTTTC	CASSHPGGLAGGLSGANVLTF
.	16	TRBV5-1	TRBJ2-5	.	TGCGCCAGCAGCCCCAGGGGCGGGGGCGGGGAAGAGACCCAGTACTTC	CASSPRGGGGEETQYF
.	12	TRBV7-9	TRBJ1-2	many	TGTGCCAGCAGCCGCAATGGCTATGGCTACACCTTC	CASSRNGYGYTF
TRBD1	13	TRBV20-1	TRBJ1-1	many	TGCAGTGCTAGCGTTACAGGGGACACTGAAGCTTTCTTT	CSASVTGDTEAFF
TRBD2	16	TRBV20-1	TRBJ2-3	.	TGCAGTGCTAGAAACCCGGGACTAGCGGGAGCAGATACGCAGTATTTT	CSARNPGLAGADTQYF
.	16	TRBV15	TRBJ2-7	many	TGTGCCACCAGCAGAAGGGGAGGGGGCAACTCCTACGAGCAGTACTTC	CATSRRGGGNSYEQYF
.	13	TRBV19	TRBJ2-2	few	TGTGCCAGTGGGACTTTAACAACCGGGGAGCTGTTTTTT	CASGTLTTGELFF
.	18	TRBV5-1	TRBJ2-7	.	TGCGCCAGCAGCGTGGCCCAGGGCCGAGCGGGCCTTTCCTACGAGCAGTACTTC	CASSVAQGRAGLSYEQYF
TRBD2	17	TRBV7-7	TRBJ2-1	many	TGTGCTAGCAGCTTATTGGGGTCGGGAGGGAATCACAATGAGCAGTTCTTC	CASSLLGSGGNHNEQFF
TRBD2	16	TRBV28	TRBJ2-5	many	TGTGCCAGCAGTTTTGGCGCTAGCGGGGAGCGGGAGACCCAGTACTTC	CASSFGASGERETQYF
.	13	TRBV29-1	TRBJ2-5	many	TGCAGCGTTGTATTGGCGATACAAGAGACCCAGTACTTC	CSVVLAIQETQYF
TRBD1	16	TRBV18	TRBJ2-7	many	TGTGCCAGCTCACCACCAATCGGACAGGACGGCTACGAGCAGTACTTC	CASSPPIGQDGYEQYF
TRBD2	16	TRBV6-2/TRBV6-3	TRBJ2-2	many	TGTGCCAGCAGCTGGCCTAGCGGGAGAAGGGGCGGGGAGCTGTTTTTT	CASSWPSGRRGGELFF
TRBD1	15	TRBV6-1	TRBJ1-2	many	TGTGCCAGCAGTGAAGAGGGGACAGGGGGCTATGGCTACACCTTC	CASSEEGTGGYGYTF